This passage covers 2 T cell receptor beta chains from one sample sequenced in a study of siplizumab effects on memory and regulatory T cells. Method: immunoSEQ multiplex PCR; TCRdb's copy keeps in-frame clones and lacks some. The profile covers about 18,000 clones, with approximately 40% appearing a single time and under 7% taken by the ten largest. No antigens are known for them. Coculturing of the mixed lymphocyte reaction cells was performed at 37°C for 6 days. Specimen: CFSE-low (dividing) CD4+ T cells sorted from an allogeneic mixed lymphocyte reaction. Receptor source: a human donor in good health; the cells came from an allogeneic mixed lymphocyte reaction. Some clones in this sample may be carry-over from other donors' samples.

This clone was detected a few times. This sequence joins TRBV27 and TRBJ2-1, with 9 bases aligning to TRBD2. The CDR3 is 16 residues long. Germline assignment: CDR1 MNHEY and CDR2 SMNVEV (reference sequence). J was trimmed by 9 bases and V by 5 bases; bases with no gene match: 14. As DNA, the CDR3 is TGTGCCAGCAGTGGATCGGGACTAGCCTGGGACGGTGAGCAGTTCTTC. Translated: CASSGSGLAWDGEQFF.

This clone showed up just a few times. The V and J genes are TRBV11-2 and TRBJ2-4; TRBD1 agrees at 9 bases. CDR1 is SGHAT and CDR2 is FQNNGV in the germline V gene. The V segment lost 4 bases and the J segment 6 bases; nucleotides outside the gene matches: 1. The CDR3 spans 13 residues. The CDR3 is CASSWTGANIQYF. CDR3 DNA: TGTGCCAGCAGCTGGACAGGGGCAAACATTCAGTACTTC.